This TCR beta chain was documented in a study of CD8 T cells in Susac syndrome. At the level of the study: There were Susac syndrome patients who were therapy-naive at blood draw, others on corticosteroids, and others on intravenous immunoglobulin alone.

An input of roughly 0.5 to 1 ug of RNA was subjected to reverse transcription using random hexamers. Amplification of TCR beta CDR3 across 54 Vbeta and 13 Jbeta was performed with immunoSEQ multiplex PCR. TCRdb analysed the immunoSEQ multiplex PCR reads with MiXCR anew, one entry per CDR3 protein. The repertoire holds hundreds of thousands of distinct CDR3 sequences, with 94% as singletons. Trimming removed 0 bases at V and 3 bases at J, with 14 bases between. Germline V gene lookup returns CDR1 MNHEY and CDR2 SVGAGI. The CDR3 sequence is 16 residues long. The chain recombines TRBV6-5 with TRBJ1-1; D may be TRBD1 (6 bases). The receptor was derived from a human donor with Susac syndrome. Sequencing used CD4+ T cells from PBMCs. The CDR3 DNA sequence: TGTGCCAGCAGTTACTCTCCGAGGGGGGGGGACACTGAAGCTTTCTTT. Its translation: CASSYSPRGGDTEAFF.